A selection of T cell receptor beta chains follows, all from one sample in a study of cytomegalovirus exposure and HLA in healthy donors. The data were produced by immunoSEQ multiplex PCR, yet TCRdb's version contains in-frame clones alone and is incomplete. This table has about 160,000 clones, 60% to 80% appearing once. The material sequenced was PBMCs. The source of these receptors is a man between 60 and 75 years old in good health and CMV-seronegative. Both conserved end residues are part of each CDR3. A D gene is named only where the DNA matches it firmly. Clone size appears in some rows only: once, few, many, or a class for an expanded clone.

j_call clone_size v_call d_call cdr3_aa cdr3_nt
TRBJ1-2 . TRBV6-5 TRBD1 CASRRGTGHGYTF TGTGCCAGCAGACGCGGGACAGGGCATGGCTACACCTTC
TRBJ2-7 . TRBV30 TRBD1 CAWSFDREYEQYF TGTGCCTGGAGTTTTGACAGGGAGTACGAGCAGTACTTC
TRBJ2-3 . TRBV5-1 . CASSLDLEGSQYF TGCGCCAGCAGCTTGGATCTGGAGGGATCGCAGTATTTT
TRBJ2-5 . TRBV5-1 . CASRPLDRETQYF TGCGCCAGCAGACCTCTAGACCGGGAGACCCAGTACTTC
TRBJ2-3 once TRBV19 TRBD2 CASSAARLAGDSDTQYF TGTGCCAGTAGTGCAGCAAGACTAGCGGGAGATTCTGATACGCAGTATTTT
TRBJ2-1 . TRBV7-2 . CATLAAGTDNEQFF TGTGCCACCCTGGCGGCGGGGACCGACAATGAGCAGTTCTTC
TRBJ1-5 . TRBV4-2 . CASSQEKEVGRPQHF TGTGCCAGCAGCCAAGAAAAGGAGGTTGGGAGGCCCCAGCATTTT
TRBJ2-3 once TRBV5-1 . CASSGPLADPSTDTQYF TGCGCCAGCAGCGGGCCCTTAGCGGATCCTAGCACAGATACGCAGTATTTT
TRBJ2-7 . TRBV7-6 TRBD1 CASSLDTPRGSEQYF TGTGCCAGCAGCTTAGATACCCCCAGGGGGTCCGAGCAGTACTTC
TRBJ2-5 few TRBV6-1 TRBD2 CASSVGLAGSFETQYF TGTGCCAGCAGTGTAGGACTAGCGGGGAGTTTTGAGACCCAGTACTTC
TRBJ2-7 few TRBV7-2 . CASSLVVGETYEQYF TGTGCCAGCAGCTTAGTCGTCGGGGAAACCTACGAGCAGTACTTC
TRBJ1-1 . TRBV7-3 . CASSSLPGAEAFF TGTGCCAGCAGCTCCCTACCGGGTGCTGAAGCTTTCTTT
TRBJ1-2 . TRBV7-2 . CASSSRRARGEGYTF TGTGCCAGCAGCTCAAGACGGGCTCGGGGGGAGGGCTACACCTTC
TRBJ2-1 . TRBV6-1 . CASSERASPIDEQFF TGTGCCAGCAGTGAACGGGCTAGCCCAATCGATGAGCAGTTCTTC
TRBJ2-7 . TRBV27 TRBD1 CASSSRTGRGYEQYF TGTGCCAGCAGTTCCCGGACAGGTAGGGGCTACGAGCAGTACTTC
TRBJ2-7 . TRBV5-4 TRBD2 CASSSGLAGGPVEQYF TGTGCCAGCAGCTCGGGACTAGCGGGAGGGCCCGTCGAGCAGTACTTC
TRBJ1-1 . TRBV18 . CASSPRSLLTEAFF TGTGCCAGCTCACCTCGGAGCCTTTTGACTGAAGCTTTCTTT
TRBJ1-6 . TRBV5-6 TRBD1 CASEIRGSSYNSPLHF TGTGCCAGCGAAATCAGGGGGAGCTCCTATAATTCACCCCTCCACTTT
TRBJ2-7 . TRBV5-4 . CASSFDRRDYEQYF TGTGCCAGCAGCTTTGACAGGAGAGACTACGAGCAGTACTTC
TRBJ2-1 few TRBV5-4 . CASSLQIGSQNEQFF TGTGCCAGCAGCTTGCAGATCGGGAGCCAGAATGAGCAGTTCTTC
TRBJ2-7 . TRBV19 TRBD1 CASSIKRQGMYEQYF TGTGCCAGTAGTATAAAAAGACAGGGTATGTACGAGCAGTACTTC
TRBJ2-3 . TRBV5-6 TRBD2 CASSSRRWGSGGTDTQYF TGTGCCAGCAGCTCACGAAGGTGGGGTAGCGGGGGCACAGATACGCAGTATTTT
TRBJ2-1 . TRBV19 TRBD2 CASSIGLAGVLGQFF TGTGCCAGTAGTATAGGATTAGCGGGAGTCCTAGGGCAGTTCTTC
TRBJ1-2 . TRBV18 . CASSPSSRATPGYTF TGTGCCAGCTCACCGTCTTCGAGGGCAACGCCTGGCTACACCTTC
TRBJ1-5 . TRBV28 . CASSWGVENQPQHF TGTGCCAGCAGTTGGGGGGTGGAGAATCAGCCCCAGCATTTT
TRBJ2-3 . TRBV27 TRBD1 CASSGQTGVLFTDTQYF TGTGCCAGCAGTGGTCAGACAGGGGTTTTATTCACAGATACGCAGTATTTT
TRBJ2-2 . TRBV6-6 TRBD2 CASTSGGAGAGELFF TGTGCCAGCACTTCGGGGGGGGCTGGGGCCGGGGAGCTGTTTTTT
TRBJ2-5 once TRBV9 TRBD2 CASSGVPGGFWGTQYF TGTGCCAGCAGCGGGGTGCCGGGAGGCTTCTGGGGAACCCAGTACTTC
TRBJ1-2 . TRBV2 TRBD1 CASSGQGEIYGYTF TGTGCCAGCAGTGGACAGGGGGAAATCTATGGCTACACCTTC
TRBJ2-2 . TRBV25-1 TRBD1 CASSAGTGRTGELFF TGTGCCAGCAGTGCTGGGACAGGGAGGACCGGGGAGCTGTTTTTT
TRBJ2-2 . TRBV7-3 TRBD1 CARPKILRDRGFTGELFF TGTGCCAGGCCAAAAATCCTCCGGGACAGGGGTTTCACCGGGGAGCTGTTTTTT
TRBJ2-5 few TRBV7-9 TRBD1 CASRTGQETQYF TGTGCCAGCCGGACAGGGCAAGAGACCCAGTACTTC
TRBJ1-2 . TRBV7-2 TRBD1 CASSLLRTGDGYTF TGTGCCAGCAGCTTACTAAGGACAGGGGATGGCTACACCTTC
TRBJ1-1 . TRBV27 TRBD1 CASSRGTGGTEAFF TGTGCCAGCAGCCGCGGGACAGGGGGCACTGAAGCTTTCTTT
TRBJ2-1 . TRBV11-2 TRBD2 CASSWSTSGYEQFF TGTGCCAGCAGTTGGTCGACTAGCGGCTATGAGCAGTTCTTC
TRBJ1-4 . TRBV30 TRBD1 CAWSVQGFFEKLFF TGTGCCTGGAGTGTACAGGGGTTTTTTGAAAAACTGTTTTTT
TRBJ2-5 . TRBV7-9 . CASSLTRGETQYF TGTGCCAGCAGCTTAACTCGGGGAGAGACCCAGTACTTC
TRBJ2-7 . TRBV5-1 TRBD1 CASSLLRTGYSYEQYF TGCGCCAGCAGCCTCCTGAGGACAGGGTACTCCTACGAGCAGTACTTC
TRBJ2-4 . TRBV10-2 TRBD1 CASSGQGGDIQYF TGCGCCAGCAGCGGACAGGGTGGAGACATTCAGTACTTC
TRBJ2-3 . TRBV21-1 . CASSKTDGLAGAKYTDTQYF TGTGCCAGCAGCAAGACGGACGGGCTAGCGGGGGCCAAATACACAGATACGCAGTATTTT
TRBJ2-1 . TRBV18 TRBD2 CASSPPTSGDNEQFF TGTGCCAGCTCACCACCGACTAGCGGAGACAATGAGCAGTTCTTC